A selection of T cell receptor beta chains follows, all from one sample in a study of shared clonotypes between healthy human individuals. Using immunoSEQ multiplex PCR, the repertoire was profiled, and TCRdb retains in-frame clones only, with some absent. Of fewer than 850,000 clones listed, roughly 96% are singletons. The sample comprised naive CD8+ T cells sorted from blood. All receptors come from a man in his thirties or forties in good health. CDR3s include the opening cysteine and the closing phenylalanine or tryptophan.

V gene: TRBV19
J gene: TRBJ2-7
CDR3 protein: CASSEEVGSYEQYF

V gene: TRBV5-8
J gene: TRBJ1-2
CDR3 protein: CASSFKKWQGVYGYTF

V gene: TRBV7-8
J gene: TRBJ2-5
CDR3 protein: CASSLRTSGRETQYF

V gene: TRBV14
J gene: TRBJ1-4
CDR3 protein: CASSQDSAGLQASNEKLFF

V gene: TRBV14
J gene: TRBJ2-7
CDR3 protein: CASSLTGAAYEQYF

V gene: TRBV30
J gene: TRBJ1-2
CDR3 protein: CAWSAFYRDGYTF

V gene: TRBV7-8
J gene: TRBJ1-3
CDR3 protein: CASSAYRMPISGNTIYF

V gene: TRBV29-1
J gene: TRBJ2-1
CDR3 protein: CSVAKGTSGMHEQFF

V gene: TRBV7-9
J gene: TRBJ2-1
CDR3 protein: CASSPNRGSSYNEQFF

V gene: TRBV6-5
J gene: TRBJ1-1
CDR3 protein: CASRQNQGQTTEAFF

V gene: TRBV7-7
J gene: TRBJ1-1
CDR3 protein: CASSSLGAGMNTEAFF

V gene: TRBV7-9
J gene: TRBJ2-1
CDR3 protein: CASHGLAVNEQFF

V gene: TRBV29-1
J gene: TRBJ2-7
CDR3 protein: CSVEDLILGGSYEQYF

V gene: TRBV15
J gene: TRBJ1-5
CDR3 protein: CATSRAQRMQPQHF

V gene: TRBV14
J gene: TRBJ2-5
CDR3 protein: CASSQMDGKETQYF

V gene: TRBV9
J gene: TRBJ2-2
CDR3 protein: CASSEGDRFPGELFF

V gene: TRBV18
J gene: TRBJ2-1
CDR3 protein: CASSPGTSGRDNEQFF

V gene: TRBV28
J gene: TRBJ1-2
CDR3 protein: CASSYQGLYGYTF

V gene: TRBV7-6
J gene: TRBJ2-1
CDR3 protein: CASRGSSYNEQFF

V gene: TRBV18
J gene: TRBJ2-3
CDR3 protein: CASSRQVTRSGTDTQYF

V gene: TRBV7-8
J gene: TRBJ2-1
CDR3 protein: CASSPGTAWNEQFF

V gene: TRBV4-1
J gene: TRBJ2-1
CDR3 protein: CASSQIFPDNNEQFF

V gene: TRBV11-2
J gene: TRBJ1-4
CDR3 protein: CASSPTQTFNEKLFF

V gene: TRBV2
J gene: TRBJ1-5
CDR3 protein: CASSVGQGRQPQHF

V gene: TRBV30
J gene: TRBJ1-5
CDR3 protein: CAWGGEGNQPQHF

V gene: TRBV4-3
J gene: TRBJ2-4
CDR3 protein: CASSRYRGLSKNIQYF

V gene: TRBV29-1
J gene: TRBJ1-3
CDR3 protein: CSAATGSSGNTIYF

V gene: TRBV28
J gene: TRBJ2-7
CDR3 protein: CASSFPLYEQYF

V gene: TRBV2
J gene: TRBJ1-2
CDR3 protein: CASPGVYGYTF

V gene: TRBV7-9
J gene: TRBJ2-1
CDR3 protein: CASSFSDEQFF

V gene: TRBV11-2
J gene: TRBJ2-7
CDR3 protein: CASSLGHSPGEQYF

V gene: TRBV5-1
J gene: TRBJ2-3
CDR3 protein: CASSSGQGTDTQYF

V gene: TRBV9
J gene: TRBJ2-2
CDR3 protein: CASSVEPGSGELFF

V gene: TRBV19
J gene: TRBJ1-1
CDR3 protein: CASSPRDRTKSNTEAFF

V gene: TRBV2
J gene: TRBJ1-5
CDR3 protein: CASSDPGADQPQHF

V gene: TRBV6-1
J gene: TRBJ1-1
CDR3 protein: CASSEGDAFF

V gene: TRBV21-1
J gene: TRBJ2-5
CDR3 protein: CASSSRDQETQYF

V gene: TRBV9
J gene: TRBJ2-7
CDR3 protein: CASSSNSYEQYF

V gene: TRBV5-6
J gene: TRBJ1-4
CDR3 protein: CASSASGQGSGEKLFF

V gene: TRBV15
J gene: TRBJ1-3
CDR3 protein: CATSRDREGGNTIYF

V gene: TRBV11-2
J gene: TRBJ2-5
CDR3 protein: CASSFLGGGKETQYF

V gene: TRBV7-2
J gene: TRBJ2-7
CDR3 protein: CASSFAGTPLEQYF

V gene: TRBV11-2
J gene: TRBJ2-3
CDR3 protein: CASSARLAGVEDTQYF

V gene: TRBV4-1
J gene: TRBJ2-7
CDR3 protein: CASSTPGTLNYEQYF

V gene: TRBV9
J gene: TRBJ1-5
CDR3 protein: CASSEDRGNQPQHF

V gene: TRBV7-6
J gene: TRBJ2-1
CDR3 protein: CASSLAILAGVDEQFF

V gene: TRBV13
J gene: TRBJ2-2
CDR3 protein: CASSVRNTGELFF

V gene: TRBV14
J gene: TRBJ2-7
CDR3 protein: CASSQEGTYEQYF

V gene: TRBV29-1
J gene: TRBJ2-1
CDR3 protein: CSVRASGSEQFF

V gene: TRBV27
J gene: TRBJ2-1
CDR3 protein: CASSLAQNNEQFF

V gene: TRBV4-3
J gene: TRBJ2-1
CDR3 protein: CASSQRLAGVIDEQFF

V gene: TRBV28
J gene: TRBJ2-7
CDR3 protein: CASSLGTRTGGYEQYF

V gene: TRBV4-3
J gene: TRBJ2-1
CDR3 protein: CASSQERHRNEQFF

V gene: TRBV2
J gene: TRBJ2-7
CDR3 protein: CASSEAKGAGSEQYF

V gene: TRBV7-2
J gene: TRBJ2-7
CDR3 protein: CASSFTGRFYEQYF

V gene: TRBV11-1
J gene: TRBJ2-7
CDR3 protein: CASSLEAGTYEQYF

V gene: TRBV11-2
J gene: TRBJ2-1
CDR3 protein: CASSLARGRYNYNEQFF

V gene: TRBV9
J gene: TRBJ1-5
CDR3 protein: CASSATTGPQHF

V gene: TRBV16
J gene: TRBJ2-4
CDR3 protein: CASSQSGGLAKNIQYF

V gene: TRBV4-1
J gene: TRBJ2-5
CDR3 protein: CASSHGERVAGEETQYF